This T cell receptor (beta chain) was retrieved from a study of blood T cell repertoires in COVID-19. Study as a whole: Samples came from the United States, Italy and Spain, spanning acute and convalescent COVID-19. Sources were T cells, B-cell-depleted T cells, or PBMCs; the material itself was cDNA or gDNA.

Original analysis: Reference gene primer amplification yielded estimated nucleated cell counts. Sequencing used immunoSEQ multiplex PCR; TCRdb keeps in-frame clones, though not all of them. The DNA gave D and trimming, while V, J and clone size come from that table. The data show about 170,000 clones, with approximately 90% seen just once and 4.5% to 5% held by the top ten. The Seattle patients, enrolled during active infection, were followed longitudinally. Losses at the gene ends were 4 bases for V and 12 bases for J; bases not matched to a gene: 10. CDR1 is SGDLS and CDR2 is YYNGEE in the germline V gene. The length of the CDR3 is 13 residues.

The rearrangement links TRBV9 to TRBJ2-1; 7 bases are a match to TRBD2. Sequencing was carried out using peripheral blood. This receptor was obtained from a man aged 18 to 30 with COVID-19, enrolled during active disease. The chain's CDR3 is CASSPAGEMRQFF. CDR3 bases: TGTGCCAGCAGCCCCGCGGGGGAGATGAGGCAGTTCTTC.